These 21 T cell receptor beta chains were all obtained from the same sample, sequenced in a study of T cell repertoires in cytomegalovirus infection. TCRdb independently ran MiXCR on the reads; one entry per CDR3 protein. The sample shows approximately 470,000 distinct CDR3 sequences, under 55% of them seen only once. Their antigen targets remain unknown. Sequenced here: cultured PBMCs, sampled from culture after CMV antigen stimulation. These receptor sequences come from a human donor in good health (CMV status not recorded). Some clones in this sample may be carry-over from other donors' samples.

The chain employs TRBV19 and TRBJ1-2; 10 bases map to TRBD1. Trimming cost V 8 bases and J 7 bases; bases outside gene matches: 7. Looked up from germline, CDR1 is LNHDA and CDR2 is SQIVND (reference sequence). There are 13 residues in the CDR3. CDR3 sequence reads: CASRGQGTAGYTF. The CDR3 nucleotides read TGTGCCAGTCGGGGACAGGGGACGGCTGGCTACACCTTC. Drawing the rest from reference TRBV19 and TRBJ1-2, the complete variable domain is DGGITQSPKYLFRKEGQNVTLSCEQNLNHDAMYWYRQDPGQGLRLIYYSQIVNDFQKGDIAEGYSVSREKKESFPLTVTSAQKNPTAFYLCASRGQGTAGYTFGSGTRLTVV.

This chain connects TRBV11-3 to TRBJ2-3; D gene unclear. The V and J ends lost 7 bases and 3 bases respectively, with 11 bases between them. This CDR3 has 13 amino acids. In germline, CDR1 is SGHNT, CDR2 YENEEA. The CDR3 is CASKSPETDTQYF. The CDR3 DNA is TGTGCCAGCAAATCACCCGAAACAGATACGCAGTATTTT.

CDR3 in amino acids: CASSSIWGEKLFF. CDR3 coding DNA: TGTGCCAGCAGCTCCATCTGGGGTGAAAAACTGTTTTTT. The chain uses TRBV12-3 or TRBV12-4 and TRBJ1-4, with D hard to call. The CDR3 totals 13 residues. With 6 bases removed from V and 7 bases from J, the gap between germline ends came to 12 bases.

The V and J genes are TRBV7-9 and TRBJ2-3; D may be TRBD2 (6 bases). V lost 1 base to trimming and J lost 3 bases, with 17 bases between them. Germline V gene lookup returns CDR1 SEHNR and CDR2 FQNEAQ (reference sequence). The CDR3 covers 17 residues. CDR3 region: CASSLVSASVWTDTQYF. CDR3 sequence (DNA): TGTGCCAGCAGCTTAGTCTCGGCTAGCGTATGGACAGATACGCAGTATTTT.

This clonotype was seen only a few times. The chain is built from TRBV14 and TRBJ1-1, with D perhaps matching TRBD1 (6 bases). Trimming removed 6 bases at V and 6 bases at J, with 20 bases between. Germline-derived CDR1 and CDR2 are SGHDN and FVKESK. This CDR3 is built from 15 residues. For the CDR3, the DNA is TGTGCCAGCAGTTCTACAGGGAGGCTTGGCCCTGAAGCTTTCTTT. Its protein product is CASSSTGRLGPEAFF. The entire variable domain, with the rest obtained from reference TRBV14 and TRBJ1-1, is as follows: EAGVTQFPSHSVIEKGQTVTLRCDPISGHDNLYWYRRVMGKEIKFLLHFVKESKQDESGMPNNRFLAERTGGTYSTLKVQPAELEDSGVYFCASSSTGRLGPEAFFGQGTRLTVV.

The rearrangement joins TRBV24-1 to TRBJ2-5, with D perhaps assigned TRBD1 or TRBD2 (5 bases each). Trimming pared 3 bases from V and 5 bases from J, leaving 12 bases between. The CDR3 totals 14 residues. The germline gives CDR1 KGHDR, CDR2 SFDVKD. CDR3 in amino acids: CATSDPGPGETQYF. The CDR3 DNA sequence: TGTGCCACCAGTGATCCGGGACCTGGGGAGACCCAGTACTTC.

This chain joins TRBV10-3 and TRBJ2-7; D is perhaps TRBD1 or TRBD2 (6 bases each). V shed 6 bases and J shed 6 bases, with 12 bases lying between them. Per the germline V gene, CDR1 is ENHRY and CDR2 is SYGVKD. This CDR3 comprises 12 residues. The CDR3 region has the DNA TGTGCCATCAGAAGTGGGGGGCTCGAGCAGTACTTC. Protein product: CAIRSGGLEQYF.

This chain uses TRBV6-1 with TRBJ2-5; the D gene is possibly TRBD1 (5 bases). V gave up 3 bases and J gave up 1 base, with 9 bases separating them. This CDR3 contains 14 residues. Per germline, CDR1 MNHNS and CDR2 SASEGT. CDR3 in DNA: TGTGCCAGCAGTGAGACAGCGATCCAAGAGACCCAGTACTTC. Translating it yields CASSETAIQETQYF.

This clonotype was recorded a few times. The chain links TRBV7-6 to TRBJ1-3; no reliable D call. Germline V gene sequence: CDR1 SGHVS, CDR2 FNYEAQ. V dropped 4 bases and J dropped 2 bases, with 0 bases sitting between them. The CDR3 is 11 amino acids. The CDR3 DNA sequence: TGTGCCAGCAGCTCTGGAAACACCATATATTTT. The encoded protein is CASSSGNTIYF.

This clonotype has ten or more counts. The CDR3: CASSGQPQETQYF. CDR3 nucleotides: TGTGCCAGCAGCGGACAACCCCAAGAGACCCAGTACTTC. The V and J genes are TRBV7-2 and TRBJ2-5, with D perhaps matching TRBD1 (5 bases). Per germline, CDR1 SGHTA and CDR2 FQGNSA. The CDR3 is made up of 13 amino acids. V was pared by 5 bases and J by 1 base, with 8 bases between.

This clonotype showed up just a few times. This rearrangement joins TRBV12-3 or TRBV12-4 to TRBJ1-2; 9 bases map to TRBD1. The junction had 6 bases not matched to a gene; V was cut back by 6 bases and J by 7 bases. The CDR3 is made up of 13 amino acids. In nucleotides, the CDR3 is TGTGCCAGCAGACGGACAGGGGCAGGTGGCTACACCTTC. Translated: CASRRTGAGGYTF.

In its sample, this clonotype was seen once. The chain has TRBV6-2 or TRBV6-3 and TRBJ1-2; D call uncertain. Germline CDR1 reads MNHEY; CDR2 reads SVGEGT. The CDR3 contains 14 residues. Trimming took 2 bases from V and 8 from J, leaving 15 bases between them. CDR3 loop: CASSYPPGYWGYTF. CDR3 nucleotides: TGTGCCAGCAGTTACCCGCCCGGGTACTGGGGCTACACCTTC.

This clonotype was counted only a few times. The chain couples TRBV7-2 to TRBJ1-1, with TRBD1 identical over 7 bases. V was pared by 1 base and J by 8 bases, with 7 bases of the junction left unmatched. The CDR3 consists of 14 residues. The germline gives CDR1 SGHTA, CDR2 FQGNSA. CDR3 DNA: TGTGCCAGCAGCTTAGACACAGGGGTCTCGGAAGCTTTCTTT. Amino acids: CASSLDTGVSEAFF.

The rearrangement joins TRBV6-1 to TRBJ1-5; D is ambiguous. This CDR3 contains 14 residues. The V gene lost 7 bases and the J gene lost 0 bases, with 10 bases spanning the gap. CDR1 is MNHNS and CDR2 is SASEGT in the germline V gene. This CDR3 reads CASTENYSNQPQHF. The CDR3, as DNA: TGTGCCAGCACTGAGAACTATAGCAATCAGCCCCAGCATTTT.

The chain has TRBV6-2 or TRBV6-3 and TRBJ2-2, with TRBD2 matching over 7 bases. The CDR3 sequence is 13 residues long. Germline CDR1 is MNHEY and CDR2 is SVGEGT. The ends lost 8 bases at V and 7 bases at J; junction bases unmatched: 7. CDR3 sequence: CASRRERVGELFF. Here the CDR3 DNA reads TGTGCCAGCCGGCGGGAGAGGGTCGGGGAGCTGTTTTTT.

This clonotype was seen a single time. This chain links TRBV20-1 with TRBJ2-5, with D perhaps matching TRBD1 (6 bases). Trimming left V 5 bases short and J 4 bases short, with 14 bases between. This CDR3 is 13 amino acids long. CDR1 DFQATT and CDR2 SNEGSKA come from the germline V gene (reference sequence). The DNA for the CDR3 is TGCAGTGCTTCACAGGGTTCTGGAGAGACCCAGTACTTC. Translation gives CSASQGSGETQYF.

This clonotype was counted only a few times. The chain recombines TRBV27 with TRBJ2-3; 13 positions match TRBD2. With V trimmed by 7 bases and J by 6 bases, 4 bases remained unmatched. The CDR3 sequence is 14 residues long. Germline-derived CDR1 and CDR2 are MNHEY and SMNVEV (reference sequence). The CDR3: CASIQTSGGDTQYF. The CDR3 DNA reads TGTGCCAGCATCCAGACTAGCGGGGGGGATACGCAGTATTTT.

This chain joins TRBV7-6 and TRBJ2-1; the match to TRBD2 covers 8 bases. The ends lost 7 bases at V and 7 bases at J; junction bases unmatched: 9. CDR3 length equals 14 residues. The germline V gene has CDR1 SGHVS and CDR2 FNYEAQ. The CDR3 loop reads CASNRRGGGNEQFF. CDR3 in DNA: TGTGCCAGCAACCGCCGGGGGGGTGGAAATGAGCAGTTCTTC.

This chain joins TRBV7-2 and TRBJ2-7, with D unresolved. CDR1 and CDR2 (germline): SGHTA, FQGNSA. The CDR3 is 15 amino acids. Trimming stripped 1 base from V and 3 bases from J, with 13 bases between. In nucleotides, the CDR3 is TGTGCCAGCAGCTTAGAGGGCGGAAGGCACTACGAGCAGTACTTC. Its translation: CASSLEGGRHYEQYF.

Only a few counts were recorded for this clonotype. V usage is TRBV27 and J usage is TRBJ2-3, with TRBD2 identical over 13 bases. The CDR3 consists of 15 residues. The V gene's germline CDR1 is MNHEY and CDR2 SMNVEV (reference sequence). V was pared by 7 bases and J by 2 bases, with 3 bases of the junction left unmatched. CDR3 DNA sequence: TGTGCCAGCACTGGACTAGCGGGAGACACAGATACGCAGTATTTT. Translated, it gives CASTGLAGDTDTQYF.

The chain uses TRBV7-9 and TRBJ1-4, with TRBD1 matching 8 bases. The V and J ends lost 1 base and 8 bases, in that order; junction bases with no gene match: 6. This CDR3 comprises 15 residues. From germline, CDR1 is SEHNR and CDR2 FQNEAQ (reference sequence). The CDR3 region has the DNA TGTGCCAGCAGCTTAGTATCCCAGGGGGCAGAAAAACTGTTTTTT. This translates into CASSLVSQGAEKLFF.